A single TCR beta chain is shown here with its context. Investigators amplified TCR beta CDR3 regions from RNA transcripts. Second-round multiplex PCR came after a first-round RT-PCR that employed HTBI primers. TCRdb analysed the multiplex PCR reads with MiXCR anew, one entry per CDR3 protein. Among about 1.2 million distinct CDR3 sequences listed, 35% to 40% were seen once. Patients with other autoimmune diseases, uncontrolled infections, pregnancy or lactation were excluded. This record belongs to a study of Graves' ophthalmopathy and Graves' hyperthyroidism. The CDR3 length is 15 residues. CDR1 is WSHSY and CDR2 is SAAADI in the germline V gene. After removal of 6 bases from V and 2 bases from J, the junction contained 4 bases not matched to a gene.

The gene calls are TRBV10-2 and TRBJ1-6; 7 nucleotides agree with TRBD1. Material for sequencing was peripheral blood or thyroid tissue (not recorded which). This clonotype was obtained from an adult man with Graves' hyperthyroidism. CDR3 protein: CASSDREAYNSPLHF. As DNA, the CDR3 is TGCGCCAGCAGCGACAGGGAAGCCTATAATTCACCCCTCCACTTT.